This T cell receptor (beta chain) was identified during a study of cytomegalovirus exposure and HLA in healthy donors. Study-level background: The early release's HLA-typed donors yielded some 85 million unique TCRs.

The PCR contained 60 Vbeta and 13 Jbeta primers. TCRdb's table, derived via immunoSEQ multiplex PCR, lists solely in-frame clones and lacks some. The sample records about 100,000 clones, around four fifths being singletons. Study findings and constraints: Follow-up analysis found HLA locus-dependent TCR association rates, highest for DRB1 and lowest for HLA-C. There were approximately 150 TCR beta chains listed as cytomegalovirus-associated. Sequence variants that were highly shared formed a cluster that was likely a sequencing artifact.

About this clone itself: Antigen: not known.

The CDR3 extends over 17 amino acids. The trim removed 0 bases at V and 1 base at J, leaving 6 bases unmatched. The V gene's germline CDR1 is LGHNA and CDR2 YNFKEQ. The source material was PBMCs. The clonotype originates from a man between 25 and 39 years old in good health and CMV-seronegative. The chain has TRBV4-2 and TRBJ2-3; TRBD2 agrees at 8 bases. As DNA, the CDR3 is TGTGCCAGCAGCCAAGACAATAGCGGGATGGGCACAGATACGCAGTATTTT. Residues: CASSQDNSGMGTDTQYF.